Listed below are T cell receptor beta chains from one sample, sequenced in a study of shared clonotypes between healthy human individuals. Profiling relied on immunoSEQ multiplex PCR, and the TCRdb table lists in-frame clones only, not all of them. The sample yields around 700,000 clones, approximately 73% seen once. Sequencing was done on a sample of memory CD4+ T cells sorted from blood. The receptor source for this set is a woman aged 30 to 39 in good health. The CDR3 runs from the conserved cysteine through the conserved F or W.

>TRBJ2-3|TRBV6-4
CASSDSWAGGGPDTQYF
>TRBJ1-2|TRBV6-6
CASTGNYGYTF
>TRBJ2-3|TRBV7-9
CASSLGAGATDTQYF
>TRBJ2-7|TRBV28
CASSPRLAGVVEQYF
>TRBJ2-7|TRBV6-1
CASSEWDEQYF
>TRBJ1-1|TRBV10-1
CANLTGGLSEAFF
>TRBJ2-7|TRBV9
CASSFRSGDYEQYF
>TRBJ1-2|TRBV11-2
CASSSTAVWGYTF
>TRBJ2-7|TRBV28
CASSFSSSFEQYF
>TRBJ1-2|TRBV7-9
CASSLGGATNYGYTF
>TRBJ2-7|TRBV19
CASSETSGGSAYEQYF
>TRBJ1-4|TRBV7-8
CASSRPGVTNEKLFF
>TRBJ1-2|TRBV11-2
CASSSGTNYGYTF
>TRBJ1-1|TRBV11-2
CASSFGETTEAFF
>TRBJ2-3|TRBV12-5
CASGLVGSGVKDTQYF
>TRBJ2-7|TRBV6-1
CASRRGGSGSYEQYF
>TRBJ2-7|TRBV6-1
CASSESFPGDRSYEQYF
>TRBJ1-2|TRBV27
CASSLTVGAYYGYTF
>TRBJ2-7|TRBV7-8
CASNPSGSYEQYF
>TRBJ1-5|TRBV18
CASSGDRGIGQPQHF
>TRBJ1-1|TRBV19
CASRLQGGTEAFF
>TRBJ2-1|TRBV27
CASSFRNEQFF
>TRBJ2-2|TRBV5-1
CASSWTSGANTGELFF
>TRBJ2-7|TRBV14
CASSQEYRVGYEQYF
>TRBJ2-1|TRBV2
CASTAESYNEQFF
>TRBJ2-3|TRBV19
CASSMSSGSTDTQYF
>TRBJ2-1|TRBV6-4
CASSDSGTSGRNEQFF